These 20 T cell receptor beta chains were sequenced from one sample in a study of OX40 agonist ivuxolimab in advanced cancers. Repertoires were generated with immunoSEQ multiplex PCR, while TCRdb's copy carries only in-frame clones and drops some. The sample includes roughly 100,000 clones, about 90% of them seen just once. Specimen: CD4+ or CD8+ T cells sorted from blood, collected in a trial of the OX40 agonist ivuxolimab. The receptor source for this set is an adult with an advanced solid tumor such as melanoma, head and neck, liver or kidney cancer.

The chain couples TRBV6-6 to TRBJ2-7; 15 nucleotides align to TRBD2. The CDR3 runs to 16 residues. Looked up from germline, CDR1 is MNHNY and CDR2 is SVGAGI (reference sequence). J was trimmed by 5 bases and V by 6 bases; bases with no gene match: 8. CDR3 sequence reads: CASSYGLAGGPNEQYF. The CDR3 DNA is TGTGCCAGCAGCTACGGACTAGCGGGAGGGCCCAACGAGCAGTACTTC.

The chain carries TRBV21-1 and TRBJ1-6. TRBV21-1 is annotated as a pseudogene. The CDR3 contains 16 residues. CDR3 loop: CASSVPAAQNSSPLHF. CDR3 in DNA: TGTGCCAGCAGCGTACCGGCTGCACAGAATAGCTCACCCCTCCACTTT.

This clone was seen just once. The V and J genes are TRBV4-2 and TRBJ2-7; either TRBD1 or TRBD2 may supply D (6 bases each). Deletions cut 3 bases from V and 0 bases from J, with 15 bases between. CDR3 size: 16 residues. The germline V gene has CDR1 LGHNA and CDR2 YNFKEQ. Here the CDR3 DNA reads TGTGCCAGCAGCCATCGGTCGGGGGCGAGCTCCTACGAGCAGTACTTC. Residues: CASSHRSGASSYEQYF.

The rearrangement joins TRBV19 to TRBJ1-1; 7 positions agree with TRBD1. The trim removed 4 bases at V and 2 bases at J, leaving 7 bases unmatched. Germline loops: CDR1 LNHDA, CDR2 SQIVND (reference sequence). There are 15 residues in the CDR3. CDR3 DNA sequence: TGTGCCAGTAGTAACAGGGGCCCAGTTAACACTGAAGCTTTCTTT. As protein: CASSNRGPVNTEAFF.

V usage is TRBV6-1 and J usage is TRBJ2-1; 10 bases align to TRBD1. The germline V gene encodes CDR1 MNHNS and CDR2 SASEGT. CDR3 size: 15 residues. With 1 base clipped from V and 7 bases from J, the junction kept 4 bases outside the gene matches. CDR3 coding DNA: TGTGCCAGCAGTGAAGTCTGGACAGGGGGAAATGAGCAGTTCTTC. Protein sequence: CASSEVWTGGNEQFF.

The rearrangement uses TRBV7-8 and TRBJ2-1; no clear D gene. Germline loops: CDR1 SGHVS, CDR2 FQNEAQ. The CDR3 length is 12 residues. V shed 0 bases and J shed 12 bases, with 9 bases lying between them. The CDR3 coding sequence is TGTGCCAGCAGCTTAGCTAGGGTGGGGCAGTTCTTC. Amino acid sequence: CASSLARVGQFF.

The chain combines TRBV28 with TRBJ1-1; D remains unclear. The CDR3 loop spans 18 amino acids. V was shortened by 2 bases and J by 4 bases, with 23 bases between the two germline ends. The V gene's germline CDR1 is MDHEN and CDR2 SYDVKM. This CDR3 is CASSLAHLRIRKPTEAFF. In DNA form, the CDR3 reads TGTGCCAGCAGTTTAGCCCATTTGCGAATACGCAAACCCACTGAAGCTTTCTTT.

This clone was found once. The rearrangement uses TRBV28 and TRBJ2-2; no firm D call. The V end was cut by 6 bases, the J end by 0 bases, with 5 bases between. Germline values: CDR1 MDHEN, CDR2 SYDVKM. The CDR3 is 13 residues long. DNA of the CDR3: TGTGCCAGCAGAGATCCGAACACCGGGGAGCTGTTTTTT. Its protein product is CASRDPNTGELFF.

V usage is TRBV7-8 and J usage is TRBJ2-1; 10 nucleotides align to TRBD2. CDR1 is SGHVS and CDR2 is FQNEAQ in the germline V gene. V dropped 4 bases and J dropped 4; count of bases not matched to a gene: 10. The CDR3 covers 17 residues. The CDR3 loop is CASSSSLSGRGYNEQFF. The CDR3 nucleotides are TGTGCCAGCAGCTCGTCACTAAGCGGGAGGGGGTACAATGAGCAGTTCTTC.

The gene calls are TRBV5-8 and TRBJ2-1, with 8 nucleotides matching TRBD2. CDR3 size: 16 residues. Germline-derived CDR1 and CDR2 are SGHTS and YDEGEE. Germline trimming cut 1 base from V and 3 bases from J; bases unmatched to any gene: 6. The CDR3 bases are TGTGCCAGCAGCTTGTATATTAGCGGGAACTACAATGAGCAGTTCTTC. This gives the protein CASSLYISGNYNEQFF.

In nucleotides, the CDR3 is TGTGCCAGCAGCTTAGACGGACAGAGACAATACGAGCAGTACTTC. This encodes CASSLDGQRQYEQYF. This rearrangement joins TRBV11-3 to TRBJ2-7; D is possibly TRBD1 (6 bases). Germline lookup yields CDR1 SGHNT and CDR2 YENEEA. Trimming left V 0 bases short and J 4 bases short, with 13 bases between. This CDR3 has 15 amino acids.

CDR3 residues: CAIMKLAGGQGNEQFF. CDR3 sequence (DNA): TGTGCCATCATGAAACTAGCGGGAGGGCAGGGGAATGAGCAGTTCTTC. The chain combines TRBV10-3 with TRBJ2-1; 13 bases map to TRBD2. The CDR3 is 16 residues long. Germline loops: CDR1 ENHRY, CDR2 SYGVKD. Trimming at V came to 7 bases and at J to 7 bases, leaving 10 bases not matched to a gene.

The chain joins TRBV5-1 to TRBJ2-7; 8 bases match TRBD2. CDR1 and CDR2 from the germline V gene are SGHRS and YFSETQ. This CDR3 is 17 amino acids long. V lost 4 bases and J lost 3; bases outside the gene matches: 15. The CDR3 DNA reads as TGCGCCAGCAGCCCGAATCTAGGGGCGGGAGGCCGCTACGAGCAGTACTTC. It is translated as CASSPNLGAGGRYEQYF. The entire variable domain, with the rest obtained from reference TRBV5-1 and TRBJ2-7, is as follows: KAGVTQTPRYLIKTRGQQVTLSCSPISGHRSVSWYQQTPGQGLQFLFEYFSETQRNKGNFPGRFSGRQFSNSRSEMNVSTLELGDSALYLCASSPNLGAGGRYEQYFGPGTRLTVT.

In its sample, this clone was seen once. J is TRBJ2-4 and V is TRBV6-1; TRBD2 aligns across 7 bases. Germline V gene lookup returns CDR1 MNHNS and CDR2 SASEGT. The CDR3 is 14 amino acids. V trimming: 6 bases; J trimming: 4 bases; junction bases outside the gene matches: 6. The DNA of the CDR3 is TGTGCCAGCAGCGACCGCGGGAGTAAAAACATTCAGTACTTC. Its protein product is CASSDRGSKNIQYF.

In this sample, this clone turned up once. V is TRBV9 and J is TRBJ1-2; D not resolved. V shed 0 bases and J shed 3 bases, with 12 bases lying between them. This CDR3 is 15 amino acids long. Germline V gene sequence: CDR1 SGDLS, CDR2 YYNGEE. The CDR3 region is CASSVDASADYGYTF. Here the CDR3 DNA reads TGTGCCAGCAGCGTAGACGCGTCAGCCGACTATGGCTACACCTTC.

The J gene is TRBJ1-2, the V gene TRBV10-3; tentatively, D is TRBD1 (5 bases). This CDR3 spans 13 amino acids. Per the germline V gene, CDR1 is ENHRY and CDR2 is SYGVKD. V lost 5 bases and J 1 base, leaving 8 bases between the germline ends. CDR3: CAISIQDNYGYTF. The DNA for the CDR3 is TGTGCCATCAGTATACAGGATAACTATGGCTACACCTTC.

The DNA for the CDR3 is TGTGCCAGCAGCGTTGCGGGAGGGCCCTACAATGAGCAGTTCTTC. Residues: CASSVAGGPYNEQFF. J is TRBJ2-1 and V is TRBV9; 9 nucleotides line up with TRBD2. Germline V lookup: CDR1 SGDLS, CDR2 YYNGEE. V lost 2 bases to trimming and J lost 2 bases; unmatched junction nucleotides: 2. The CDR3 has 15 amino acids.

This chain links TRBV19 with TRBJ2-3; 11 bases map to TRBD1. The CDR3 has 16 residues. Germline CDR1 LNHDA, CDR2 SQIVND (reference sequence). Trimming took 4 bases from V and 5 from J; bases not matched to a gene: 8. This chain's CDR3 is CASSRPGTGGGDTQYF. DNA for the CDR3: TGTGCCAGTAGTAGACCCGGGACAGGGGGAGGAGATACGCAGTATTTT.

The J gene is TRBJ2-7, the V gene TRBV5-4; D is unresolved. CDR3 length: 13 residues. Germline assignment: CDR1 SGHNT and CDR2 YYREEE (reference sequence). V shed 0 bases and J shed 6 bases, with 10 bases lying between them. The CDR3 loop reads CASSLDSIAEQYF. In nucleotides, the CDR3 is TGTGCCAGCAGCTTGGACTCGATCGCCGAGCAGTACTTC.

CDR3 amino acids: CASSLDVAGGLYSPSTDTQYF. The CDR3 DNA reads as TGTGCCAGCAGCCTAGATGTCGCGGGAGGCCTGTATTCTCCTAGCACAGATACGCAGTATTTT. This chain joins TRBV7-8 and TRBJ2-3; 8 bases map to TRBD2. The germline CDR1 and CDR2 sequences are SGHVS and FQNEAQ. The CDR3 sequence is 21 residues long. V trimming: 5 bases; J trimming: 0 bases; junction bases outside the gene matches: 22.